Below are 5 T cell receptor beta chains sequenced from a single sample in a study of T cells in Graves' hyperthyroidism and ophthalmopathy. The source material, RNA transcripts, was used to amplify TCR beta CDR3 regions. HTBI primers were the set used in a first-round RT-PCR of the TCR CDR3. TCRdb reprocessed the multiplex PCR reads with MiXCR, giving one entry per CDR3 protein. The sample yields 450,000 to 700,000 distinct CDR3 sequences, 46% seen once. The specimen was peripheral blood or thyroid tissue (not recorded which). All receptors derive from a woman aged 18-29 years with Graves' hyperthyroidism.

The genes are TRBV15 and TRBJ1-4, with unresolved D. V lost 5 bases and J 7 bases, leaving 11 bases between the germline ends. CDR3 length: 13 amino acids. Germline V gene data show CDR1 as LNHNV and CDR2 as YYDKDF (reference sequence). The CDR3 spells CATSGVGFEKLFF. The CDR3 bases are TGTGCCACCAGCGGTGTGGGGTTTGAAAAACTGTTTTTT. Filled out from reference TRBV15 and TRBJ1-4, the complete variable domain reads DAMVIQNPRYQVTQFGKPVTLSCSQTLNHNVMYWYQQKSSQAPKLLFHYYDKDFNNEADTPDNFQSRRPNTSFCFLDIRSPGLGDTAMYLCATSGVGFEKLFFGSGTQLSVL.

This clonotype appeared a few times. Given a much more abundant clone one base away, this may be a read error. The chain couples TRBV3-1 to TRBJ1-1; no reliable D call. Germline V gene data show CDR1 as LGHDT and CDR2 as YNNKEL (reference sequence). This CDR3 spans 11 amino acids. Here the CDR3 reads CASSQSTEALF. Here the CDR3 DNA reads TGTGCCAGCAGCCAGAGTACTGAAGCTCTCTTT.

This clonotype was seen a single time. The chain combines TRBV10-3 with TRBJ1-1, with 7 nucleotides matching TRBD1. The trim removed 2 bases at V and 1 base at J, leaving 4 bases unmatched. The CDR3 runs to 15 residues. Per the germline V gene, CDR1 is ENHRY and CDR2 is SYGVKD. The CDR3 DNA sequence: TGTGCCATCAGTGAGGGGGGACAGCCGAACACTGAAGCTTTCTTT. Amino acids: CAISEGGQPNTEAFF.

DNA of the CDR3: TGCAGCGCGGGGATCCAAGAGACCCAGTACTTC. This translates into CSAGIQETQYF. This sequence joins TRBV29-1 and TRBJ2-5, with D maybe TRBD2 (5 bases). This CDR3 is 11 amino acids long. Looked up from germline, CDR1 is SQVTM and CDR2 is ANQGSEA. V was trimmed by 7 bases and J by 1 base, leaving 7 bases between them.

This clonotype has ten or more counts. V and J are TRBV12-3 or TRBV12-4 and TRBJ2-7, with D possibly TRBD2 on 5 matching bases. V lost 6 bases and J lost 2, with 11 bases in between. The CDR3 runs to 13 residues. CDR3 in DNA: TGTGCCAGCAGCCCCCCGGGGACCTACGAGCAGTACTTC. Translating it yields CASSPPGTYEQYF.